This TCR beta chain was sequenced during a study of cytomegalovirus exposure and HLA in healthy donors. Study-wide points: Later analysis identified about 18,000 TCR beta sequences associated with HLA alleles, using a false discovery rate threshold of 0.05. Under in vitro conditions, a few CMV-associated chains were confirmed as specific for CMV antigens.

In the PCR, 60 Vbeta and 13 Jbeta primers were used. Produced via immunoSEQ multiplex PCR; TCRdb's table is partial and in-frame only. The sample has 75,000 to 100,000 clones, about 70% seen once. Note on this clone: Antigen: not known.

The V and J ends lost 1 base and 6 bases, in that order; junction bases with no gene match: 10. Germline-derived CDR1 and CDR2 are SGHDN and FVKESK. CDR3 length: 16 residues. Sequencing was carried out using PBMCs. The V gene is TRBV14, the J gene TRBJ2-7; 9 positions match TRBD2. The source is a woman in her seventies in good health and CMV-seropositive. CDR3 nucleotide sequence: TGTGCCAGCAGCCAAGGAGGGAGACTAGCGGCTGGCGAGCAGTACTTC. Protein product: CASSQGGRLAAGEQYF. Filled out from reference TRBV14 and TRBJ2-7, the complete variable domain reads EAGVTQFPSHSVIEKGQTVTLRCDPISGHDNLYWYRRVMGKEIKFLLHFVKESKQDESGMPNNRFLAERTGGTYSTLKVQPAELEDSGVYFCASSQGGRLAAGEQYFGPGTRLTVT.